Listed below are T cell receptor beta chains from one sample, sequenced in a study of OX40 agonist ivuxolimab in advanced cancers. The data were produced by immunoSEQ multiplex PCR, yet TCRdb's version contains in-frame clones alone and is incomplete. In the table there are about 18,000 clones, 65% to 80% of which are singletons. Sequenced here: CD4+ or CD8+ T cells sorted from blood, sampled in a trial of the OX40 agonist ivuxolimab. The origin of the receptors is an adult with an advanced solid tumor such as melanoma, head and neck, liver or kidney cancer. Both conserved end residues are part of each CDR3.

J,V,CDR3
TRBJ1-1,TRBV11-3,CASSSAGDTEAFF
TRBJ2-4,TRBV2,CASSDWPVGNIQYF
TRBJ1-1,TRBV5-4,CASSPDLTGNTEAFF
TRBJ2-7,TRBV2,CASSEGIGISYEQYF
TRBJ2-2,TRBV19,CASTWGTGELFF
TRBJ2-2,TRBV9,CASMKGNTGELFF
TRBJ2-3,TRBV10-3,CAISVGVAGFADTQYF
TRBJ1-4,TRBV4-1,CASSLLPGTYNEKLFF
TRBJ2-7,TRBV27,CASSQTGLAYEQYF
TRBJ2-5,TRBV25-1,CASSVRGAGAETQYF
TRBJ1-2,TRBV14,CASSQWGSNYGYTF
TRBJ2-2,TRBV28,CASSKRGTNTGELFF
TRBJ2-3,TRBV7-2,CASSPMGSRTDTQYF
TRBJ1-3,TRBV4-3,CASSQGSSGNTIYF
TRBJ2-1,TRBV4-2,CASSQDASGRASGEQFF
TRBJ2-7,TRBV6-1,CASSSGDSYEQYF
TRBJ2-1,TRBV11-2,CASSLSTQHYNEQFF
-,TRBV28,CASSLGPGTEAYEQYF
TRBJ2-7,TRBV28,CASSVGPGGVYEQYF
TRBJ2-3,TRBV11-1,CASSGAGGLTDTQYF
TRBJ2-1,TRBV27,CASSSGLAGGEQFF
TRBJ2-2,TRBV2,CASSQPFLADTGELFF
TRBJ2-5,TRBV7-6,CASSLTRLPRETQYF
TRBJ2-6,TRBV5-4,CASSPDGSGANVLTF
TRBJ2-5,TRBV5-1,CASSLVGGGEETQYF
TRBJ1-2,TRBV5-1,CASSSRGQGADGYTF
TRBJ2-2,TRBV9,CASSVADTGELFF
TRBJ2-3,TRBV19,CASSIGGSGTDTQYF
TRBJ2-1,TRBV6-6,CASSPVSVNEQFF
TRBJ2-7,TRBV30,CAWSPESYEQYF
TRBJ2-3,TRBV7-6,CASSVLAGGPGDTQYF
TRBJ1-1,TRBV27,CASTPGTMNTEAFF
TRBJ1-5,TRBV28,CASSLVNYYSNQPQHF
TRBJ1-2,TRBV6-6,CASSYDPGYGYTF
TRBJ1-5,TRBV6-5,CASSYDPKGTNQPQHF
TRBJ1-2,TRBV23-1,CASSQSGGLTNYGYTF
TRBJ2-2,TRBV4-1,CASSPRSGGPAGELFF